This TCR beta chain appears in the sequencing data of a study of blood T cell repertoires in COVID-19. At the level of the study: Acute and convalescent COVID-19 samples came from the United States, Italy and Spain. Nucleic acid was either cDNA or gDNA, and it came from T cells, B-cell-depleted T cells, or PBMCs.

Adults between roughly 18 and 100 years of age took part from 20 to 25 US areas. Cohorts were assigned according to the clinical history that participants reported. The table came from immunoSEQ multiplex PCR; TCRdb's copy has only in-frame clones and leaves some out. The sample shows fewer than 600,000 clones, roughly 90% of them seen only once. The CDR3 consists of 18 residues. J lost 7 bases, V lost 6 bases, and 18 bases had no gene match. Looked up from germline, CDR1 is SEHNR and CDR2 is FQNEAQ (reference sequence). This clone is a singleton in its sample. The source is a woman aged 40 to 50 who had recovered from COVID-19. The chain carries TRBV7-9 and TRBJ1-4, with TRBD1 identical over 9 bases. The sequenced sample consisted of PBMCs or T cells enriched from blood (not recorded which). In DNA form, the CDR3 reads TGTGCCAGCAGTCGTCTCATGGGGGACAGGGAGAGGACTGAAAAACTGTTTTTT. As protein: CASSRLMGDRERTEKLFF.